This T cell receptor (beta chain) was sequenced during a study of human T cells and chemical hapten exposure. Across the study: There were per-sample TCR yield variations, arising mainly from small pooled library volume differences.

The study used a library that attached unique molecular identifiers to individual cDNA molecules. TCRdb used MiXCR to reprocess the RACE reads, holding one entry per CDR3 protein. The table has around 250,000 distinct CDR3 sequences, about 9.4% seen once. Germline values: CDR1 SEHNR, CDR2 FQNEAQ (reference sequence). V gave up 1 base and J gave up 7 bases; unmatched junction bases: 6. The CDR3 contains 15 residues. Time point indicated: pre-sensitization, week 0. The treatment is: therapeutic diphenylcyclopropenone sensitization with weekly scalp DPC. On this clonotype itself: Its cognate antigen is unknown.

Notes on the study in general: Significantly greater numbers of large CDR3 similarity clusters came from expanded TCRs than from controls.

The TCR sequence derives from a woman in her forties with alopecia areata. Some clones in this sample may be carry-over from other donors' samples. The genes are TRBV7-9 and TRBJ2-1; 8 bases align to TRBD1. This specimen was whole blood, taken in connection with sensitization to the hapten diphenylcyclopropenone (DPC). Here the CDR3 reads CASSLVQGARNEQFF. DNA for the CDR3: TGTGCCAGCAGCTTAGTCCAGGGGGCGCGGAATGAGCAGTTCTTC.